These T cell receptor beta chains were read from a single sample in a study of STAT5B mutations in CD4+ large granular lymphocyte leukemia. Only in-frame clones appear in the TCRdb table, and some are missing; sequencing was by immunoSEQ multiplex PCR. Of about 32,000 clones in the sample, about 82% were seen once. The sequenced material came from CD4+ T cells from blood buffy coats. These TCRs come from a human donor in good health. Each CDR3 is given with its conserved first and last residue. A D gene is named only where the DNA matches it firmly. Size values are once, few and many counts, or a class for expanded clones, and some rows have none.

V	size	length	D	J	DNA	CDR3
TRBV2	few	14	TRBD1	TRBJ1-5	TGTGCCAGCAGTCGGGACAGGACCAATCAGCCCCAGCATTTT	CASSRDRTNQPQHF
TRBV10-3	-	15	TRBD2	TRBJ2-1	TGTGCCATCAGTGATACTAGCGGGAGGTACAATGAGCAGTTCTTC	CAISDTSGRYNEQFF
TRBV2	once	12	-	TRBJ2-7	TGTGCCAGCAGCCAGGGGGGGTACGAGCAGTACTTC	CASSQGGYEQYF
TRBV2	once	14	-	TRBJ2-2	TGTGCCAGCAAGTGGGATAGGGGTGGAGAGGAGCTGTTTTTT	CASKWDRGGEELFF
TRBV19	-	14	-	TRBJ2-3	TGTGCCAGTAGTAACGTGGGAGCCACAGATACGCAGTATTTT	CASSNVGATDTQYF
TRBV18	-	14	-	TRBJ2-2	TGTGCCAGCTCACCACCCGGACAGCCCGGGGAGCTGTTTTTT	CASSPPGQPGELFF
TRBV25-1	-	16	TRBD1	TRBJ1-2	TGTGCCAGCAGTGACATAAACAGGGGGAAGGGCTATGGCTACACCTTC	CASSDINRGKGYGYTF
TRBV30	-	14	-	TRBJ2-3	TGTGCCTGGAGTGTACTAGGGATTGCAGATACGCAGTATTTT	CAWSVLGIADTQYF
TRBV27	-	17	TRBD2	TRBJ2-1	TGTGCCAGCAGTTTAAATCTACTAGCGGCATATTCGGGTGAGCAGTTCTTC	CASSLNLLAAYSGEQFF
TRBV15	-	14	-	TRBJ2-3	TGTGCCACCAGCAGTTTGGACCATACAGATACGCAGTATTTT	CATSSLDHTDTQYF
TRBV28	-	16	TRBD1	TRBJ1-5	TGTGCCAGCAGTTCCCTCGGCGGGACAGGCTATCAGCCCCAGCATTTT	CASSSLGGTGYQPQHF
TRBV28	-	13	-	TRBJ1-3	TGTGCCACCTGTGGATGGGTTGGAAACACCATATATTTT	CATCGWVGNTIYF
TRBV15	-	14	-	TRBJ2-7	TGTGCCACCCGGCGGTCGGGAACCCGCTACGAGCAGTACTTC	CATRRSGTRYEQYF